A single sample is the source of the 25 T cell receptor beta chains below, sequenced in a study of PD-1 blockade in classical Hodgkin lymphoma. The repertoire was sequenced with immunoSEQ multiplex PCR; TCRdb's copy has only in-frame clones and lacks some. The table shows 10,000 to 15,000 clones, with roughly 76% occurring only once. In every patient, relapse followed autologous stem cell transplantation, while exposure to brentuximab vedotin differed. Source: peripheral blood mononuclear cells (PBMCs), taken at baseline. These receptors were obtained from a human donor with classical Hodgkin lymphoma.

The chain has TRBV6-6 and TRBJ2-1, with TRBD2 identical over 11 bases. This CDR3 region has 15 residues. V dropped 6 bases and J dropped 8; count of bases not matched to a gene: 9. Germline loops: CDR1 MNHNY, CDR2 SVGAGI (reference sequence). In nucleotides, the CDR3 is TGTGCCAGCAGCCTCCTAGCGGGAGGATCGGATGAGCAGTTCTTC. Translating it yields CASSLLAGGSDEQFF.

The gene calls are TRBV7-9 and TRBJ2-5; possibly TRBD1 for D (5 bases). The CDR3 has 14 amino acids. V was pared by 1 base and J by 3 bases, with 9 bases between. The V gene's germline CDR1 is SEHNR and CDR2 FQNEAQ (reference sequence). CDR3 nucleotides: TGTGCCAGCAGCTTAGGTCGACAGAAAGAGACCCAGTACTTC. This translates into CASSLGRQKETQYF.

The rearrangement joins TRBV30 to TRBJ1-1, with D unclear. The CDR3 runs 12 residues. V dropped 0 bases and J dropped 0 bases, with 2 bases sitting between them. Germline assignment: CDR1 GTSNPN and CDR2 SVGIG (reference sequence). The CDR3 is CAWSVVNTEAFF. For the CDR3, the DNA is TGTGCCTGGAGTGTGGTGAACACTGAAGCTTTCTTT.

The chain recombines TRBV15 with TRBJ2-7, with 7 bases fitting TRBD2. J lost 6 bases, V lost 0 bases, and 11 bases had no gene match. In germline, CDR1 is LNHNV, CDR2 YYDKDF (reference sequence). The length of the CDR3 is 16 residues. This chain's CDR3 is CATSRDPFGRETEQYF. CDR3 bases: TGTGCCACCAGCAGAGATCCTTTTGGGCGGGAGACCGAGCAGTACTTC.

The chain employs TRBV6-1 and TRBJ1-2; a possible D gene is TRBD1 (5 bases). Germline CDR1 reads MNHNS; CDR2 reads SASEGT. The V gene lost 6 bases and the J gene lost 8 bases, with 10 bases spanning the gap. The CDR3 contains 11 residues. The CDR3 is CASREGWGYTF. CDR3 sequence (DNA): TGTGCCAGCAGGGAGGGGTGGGGCTACACCTTC.

This chain uses TRBV11-2 with TRBJ2-1; D is unclear. Trimming removed 1 base at V and 9 bases at J, with 16 bases between. The CDR3 runs to 15 residues. Germline values: CDR1 SGHAT, CDR2 FQNNGV. DNA of the CDR3: TGTGCCAGCAGCTTAGGGCTGCTAGGCCACACTGAGCAGTTCTTC. As protein: CASSLGLLGHTEQFF.

As for this clone: The sample has other DNA sequences that encode this CDR3 too. This rearrangement joins TRBV10-3 to TRBJ2-7; D unclear. CDR1 is ENHRY and CDR2 is SYGVKD in the germline V gene. The CDR3 covers 13 residues. V lost 6 bases and J 6 bases, leaving 15 bases between the germline ends. The DNA for the CDR3 is TGTGCCATCAGCCAAACTGCCGGTCTCGAGCAGTACTTC. It yields the protein CAISQTAGLEQYF.

A few counts support this clone. The junction departs from the called germline gene at one end, perhaps through a read error. The chain carries TRBV7-9 and TRBJ2-5; D gene unclear. The CDR3 spans 13 residues. Germline values: CDR1 SEHNR, CDR2 FQNEAQ (reference sequence). The CDR3: CASSVAPQETQYF. The CDR3 DNA sequence: TGTGCCAGCAGCGTAGCCCCCCAGGAGACCCAGTACTTC.

The rearrangement joins TRBV5-1 to TRBJ1-4, with unresolved D. Germline lookup yields CDR1 SGHRS and CDR2 YFSETQ. The length of the CDR3 is 13 residues. Trimming took 0 bases from V and 5 from J, leaving 5 bases between them. CDR3 DNA sequence: TGCGCCAGCAGCTTGGTTCCGAATGAAAAACTGTTTTTT. It encodes CASSLVPNEKLFF.

The J gene is TRBJ1-1, the V gene TRBV4-1; D remains ambiguous. With 1 base removed from V and 1 base from J, the gap between germline ends came to 13 bases. This CDR3 comprises 16 residues. Germline V gene sequence: CDR1 MGHRA, CDR2 YSYEKL. The chain's CDR3 is CASSQVGMGRNTEAFF. CDR3 bases: TGCGCCAGCAGCCAAGTCGGCATGGGGAGGAACACTGAAGCTTTCTTT.

CDR3: CATLGSRTGSRSQPQHF. The DNA for the CDR3 is TGTGCCACCCTGGGGTCGAGGACAGGGTCAAGAAGTCAGCCCCAGCATTTT. The V and J genes are TRBV28 and TRBJ1-5, with 8 positions matching TRBD1. The germline CDR1 and CDR2 sequences are MDHEN and SYDVKM. The CDR3 consists of 17 residues. V gave up 10 bases and J gave up 6 bases; unmatched junction bases: 20.

The CDR3 sequence: CASGPSGRAWEQYF. The CDR3 nucleotides read TGTGCCAGCGGCCCTAGCGGGAGGGCTTGGGAGCAGTACTTC. The chain has TRBV27 and TRBJ2-7, with 12 positions matching TRBD2. V lost 8 bases to trimming and J lost 7 bases; unmatched junction nucleotides: 9. Germline V gene lookup returns CDR1 MNHEY and CDR2 SMNVEV (reference sequence). The CDR3 runs 14 residues.

Here the CDR3 DNA reads TGTGCCAGCAGAAATGGTGGCAGAGGAGTATACAATGAGCAGTTCTTC. This translates into CASRNGGRGVYNEQFF. The rearrangement links TRBV21-1 to TRBJ2-1; the table's D call of TRBD2 was not tested on the DNA. TRBV21-1 is classified as a pseudogene. This CDR3 contains 16 residues.

This clone turned up a few times. The genes are TRBV12-5 and TRBJ1-3; D not resolved. Germline V gene sequence: CDR1 LGHNT, CDR2 FRNRAP. With 5 bases removed from V and 8 bases from J, the gap between germline ends came to 13 bases. This CDR3 spans 13 amino acids. CDR3 protein: CASGLTRGDTIYF. The DNA of the CDR3 is TGTGCTAGTGGTCTCACCCGTGGGGACACCATATATTTT.

This chain joins TRBV19 and TRBJ2-5; D is perhaps TRBD1 (7 bases). Germline V CDR1 and CDR2: LNHDA, SQIVND (reference sequence). The CDR3 is 14 residues long. Deletions cut 3 bases from V and 5 bases from J, with 13 bases between. The CDR3 DNA is TGTGCCAGTAGTATTAAGGGGGCGGGGGAGACCCAGTACTTC. This encodes CASSIKGAGETQYF.

The chain carries TRBV5-8 and TRBJ1-5; D not resolved. Deletions cut 4 bases from V and 1 base from J, with 9 bases between. Per germline, CDR1 SGHTS and CDR2 YDEGEE. CDR3 length: 14 amino acids. CDR3 amino acids: CASSPDGSNQPQHF. In nucleotides, the CDR3 is TGTGCCAGCAGCCCTGACGGCAGCAATCAGCCCCAGCATTTT.

This clone has only one observation. The J gene is TRBJ2-2, the V gene TRBV11-2, with D perhaps TRBD2 (5 bases). CDR3 length equals 16 residues. CDR1 is SGHAT, CDR2 FQNNGV, per germline. V gave up 0 bases and J gave up 2 bases, with 10 bases separating them. CDR3 region: CASSLDLSGNTGELFF. The CDR3 DNA follows: TGTGCCAGCAGCTTAGATCTAAGCGGAAACACCGGGGAGCTGTTTTTT.

This chain links TRBV19 with TRBJ1-5; no clear D. CDR1 LNHDA and CDR2 SQIVND come from the germline V gene (reference sequence). The CDR3 loop spans 16 amino acids. Trimming left V 3 bases short and J 6 bases short, with 18 bases between. DNA of the CDR3: TGTGCCAGTAGTATCGGAGTCGGGCAGGTAGGTCAGCCCCAGCATTTT. This codes for CASSIGVGQVGQPQHF.

The genes are TRBV19 and TRBJ2-1; TRBD2 matches at 7 bases. The CDR3 is 14 residues long. V lost 4 bases, J lost 6 bases, and 6 bases stayed unmatched. Per germline, CDR1 LNHDA and CDR2 SQIVND (reference sequence). The CDR3 loop reads CASSTGDYLNEQFF. CDR3 DNA sequence: TGTGCCAGTAGTACCGGGGACTACCTCAATGAGCAGTTCTTC.

V is TRBV19 and J is TRBJ2-6, with D uncertain. V was pared by 4 bases and J by 4 bases, with 8 bases between. The CDR3 covers 14 residues. Germline lookup yields CDR1 LNHDA and CDR2 SQIVND (reference sequence). CDR3 sequence reads: CASSRVEGANVLTF. CDR3 DNA: TGTGCCAGTAGTAGGGTGGAGGGGGCCAACGTCCTGACTTTC.

V and J are TRBV15 and TRBJ2-7; TRBD1 is a possible D gene (6 bases). With 0 bases removed from V and 6 bases from J, the gap between germline ends came to 12 bases. This CDR3 comprises 14 residues. CDR1 is LNHNV, CDR2 YYDKDF, per germline (reference sequence). This CDR3 is CATSREGGAPEQYF. Here the CDR3 DNA reads TGTGCCACCAGCAGAGAAGGGGGAGCCCCCGAGCAGTACTTC. Variable domain in full (rest from reference TRBV15 and TRBJ2-7): DAMVIQNPRYQVTQFGKPVTLSCSQTLNHNVMYWYQQKSSQAPKLLFHYYDKDFNNEADTPDNFQSRRPNTSFCFLDIRSPGLGDTAMYLCATSREGGAPEQYFGPGTRLTVT.

This clone has just one count. The chain employs TRBV19 and TRBJ1-1; unclear D gene. Trimming cost V 5 bases and J 7 bases, with 11 bases left between them. The CDR3 is 12 residues long. CDR1 is LNHDA and CDR2 is SQIVND in the germline V gene (reference sequence). DNA for the CDR3: TGTGCCAGTAGTCCAGCGTACGGTGAAGCTTTCTTT. It codes for CASSPAYGEAFF.

The rearrangement joins TRBV5-1 to TRBJ1-2; TRBD1 might be the D (6 bases). CDR1 is SGHRS, CDR2 YFSETQ, per germline. Trimming shortened V by 4 bases and J by 4 bases, and 14 bases separated the two germline ends. The CDR3 consists of 14 residues. CDR3 loop: CASSIRGRGYGYTF. CDR3 nucleotide sequence: TGCGCCAGCAGCATTAGGGGGAGGGGCTATGGCTACACCTTC.

The chain employs TRBV5-6 and TRBJ2-7, with 9 bases lining up with TRBD2. With V trimmed by 1 base and J by 1 base, 6 bases remained unmatched. Germline loops: CDR1 SGHDT, CDR2 YYEEEE. CDR3 length: 16 residues. The CDR3 here is CASSLLWLAGSYEQYF. DNA for the CDR3: TGTGCCAGCAGCTTGTTATGGCTAGCGGGATCCTACGAGCAGTACTTC.

This sequence joins TRBV6-5 and TRBJ2-7; no definite D call. This CDR3 is built from 15 residues. V gave up 2 bases and J gave up 2 bases, with 13 bases separating them. CDR1 and CDR2 (germline): MNHEY, SVGAGI. CDR3 protein: CASSYRLQPTYEQYF. The DNA for the CDR3 is TGTGCCAGCAGTTACCGGTTACAGCCTACCTACGAGCAGTACTTC.